These 32 T cell receptor beta chains were all obtained from the same sample, sequenced in a study of blood T cell repertoires in COVID-19. Only in-frame clones appear in the TCRdb table, and some are missing; sequencing was by immunoSEQ multiplex PCR. This table has about 380,000 clones, 88% appearing once. Sequences were obtained from PBMCs or T cells enriched from blood (not recorded which). These receptors came from a woman aged 18-35 years who had recovered from COVID-19.

This chain joins TRBV2 and TRBJ1-4; D ambiguous. Germline CDR1 and CDR2: SNHLY and FYNNEI. This CDR3 is 16 amino acids long. V was cut by 4 bases and J by 4 bases, with 16 bases left in between. For the CDR3, the DNA is TGTGCCAGCAGTGTGTCCGTCGGAGCAGTTAATGAAAAACTGTTTTTT. Translation gives CASSVSVGAVNEKLFF.

The rearrangement joins TRBV30 to TRBJ1-1; no clear D gene. The CDR3 has 13 residues. In germline, CDR1 is GTSNPN, CDR2 SVGIG (reference sequence). Trimming took 6 bases from V and 5 from J, leaving 16 bases between them. CDR3 sequence reads: CACNSPVETEAFF. In DNA, the CDR3 is TGTGCCTGTAACTCCCCCGTCGAGACTGAAGCTTTCTTT.

V gene TRBV6-6 combines with J gene TRBJ1-3; maybe TRBD1 (5 bases). Trimming removed 2 bases at V and 5 bases at J, with 16 bases between. CDR1 is MNHNY, CDR2 SVGAGI, per germline (reference sequence). The CDR3 has 16 amino acids. Written as DNA, the CDR3 is TGTGCCAGCAGTTACGAAGCAAGACAGATTAGAAACACCATATATTTT. Encoded protein: CASSYEARQIRNTIYF.

The J gene is TRBJ1-2, the V gene TRBV4-2, with D unresolved. The V and J ends lost 2 bases and 7 bases respectively, with 17 bases between them. This CDR3 has 15 amino acids. The germline V gene encodes CDR1 LGHNA and CDR2 YNFKEQ. In DNA, the CDR3 is TGTGCCAGCAGCCAAACTCTGGGCCCAAACCTTGGCTACACCTTC. Amino acid sequence: CASSQTLGPNLGYTF.

This chain links TRBV29-1 with TRBJ2-7; the D gene is possibly TRBD1 (6 bases). The CDR3 consists of 13 residues. Trimming stripped 7 bases from V and 2 bases from J, with 15 bases between. Germline assignment: CDR1 SQVTM and CDR2 ANQGSEA. CDR3 sequence (DNA): TGCAGCGCCGAAAGACAGGCCCCCTACGAGCAGTACTTC. This sequence encodes CSAERQAPYEQYF.

The chain has TRBV4-1 and TRBJ1-2, with D tentatively TRBD1 (5 bases). This CDR3 contains 14 residues. V lost 0 bases and J lost 8, with 13 bases in between. Germline-derived CDR1 and CDR2 are MGHRA and YSYEKL. The CDR3 sequence is CASSQEGGRGGYTF. For the CDR3, the DNA is TGCGCCAGCAGCCAAGAAGGAGGTCGGGGGGGCTACACCTTC.

The V call is TRBV11-1, the J call TRBJ1-1; 9 bases align to TRBD1. J gave up 5 bases and V 4 bases, and 8 bases lay outside the gene matches. Germline values: CDR1 SGHAT, CDR2 FQDESV (reference sequence). This CDR3 is built from 15 residues. The CDR3 here is CASSSPGTGKTEAFF. In DNA, the CDR3 is TGTGCCAGCAGCTCCCCCGGGACAGGGAAGACTGAAGCTTTCTTT.

The chain links TRBV9 to TRBJ2-4; D is perhaps TRBD2 (6 bases). Germline assignment: CDR1 SGDLS and CDR2 YYNGEE. V was cut by 0 bases and J by 8 bases, with 9 bases left in between. This CDR3 has 13 amino acids. CDR3 loop: CASSVEWGDIQYF. DNA for the CDR3: TGTGCCAGCAGCGTAGAATGGGGGGACATTCAGTACTTC.

In DNA, the CDR3 is TGCAGCGTTGAGGACAGCGTGGGGGGGGAGCAGTACTTC. Translated: CSVEDSVGGEQYF. The chain has TRBV29-1 and TRBJ2-7; TRBD2 is a possible D gene (7 bases). This CDR3 is built from 13 residues. V was shortened by 3 bases and J by 7 bases, with 16 bases between the two germline ends. The germline V gene encodes CDR1 SQVTM and CDR2 ANQGSEA.

This chain links TRBV11-2 with TRBJ2-1, with D possibly TRBD2 on 5 matching bases. Germline V gene sequence: CDR1 SGHAT, CDR2 FQNNGV. This CDR3 has 17 residues. Trimming removed 9 bases at V and 0 bases at J, with 21 bases between. As DNA, the CDR3 is TGTGCCAGTAGAGGGCCCGGGAACTCTAACTCCTACAATGAGCAGTTCTTC. Translating gives CASRGPGNSNSYNEQFF.

V usage is TRBV28 and J usage is TRBJ2-1; perhaps TRBD1 as D (6 bases). V lost 2 bases and J lost 6, with 20 bases in between. The CDR3 runs to 17 residues. The germline CDR1 and CDR2 sequences are MDHEN and SYDVKM. In DNA form, the CDR3 reads TGTGCCAGCAGTTTACCCCAACAGGGTATAACTACCAATGAGCAGTTCTTC. This gives the protein CASSLPQQGITTNEQFF.

This chain links TRBV9 with TRBJ1-5; 7 bases are shared with TRBD1. The CDR3 has 17 residues. Germline V gives CDR1 SGDLS, CDR2 YYNGEE. The ends lost 0 bases at V and 5 bases at J; junction bases unmatched: 11. CDR3 protein: CASSVGLMRQGDQPQHF. The DNA of the CDR3 is TGTGCCAGCAGCGTAGGATTGATGAGACAGGGAGATCAGCCCCAGCATTTT.

V and J are TRBV5-1 and TRBJ2-5; D possibly corresponds to TRBD1 (5 bases). The germline V and J ends were trimmed by 1 base and 0 bases, with 10 bases remaining between them. The CDR3 has 15 residues. Germline CDR1 is SGHRS and CDR2 is YFSETQ. CDR3 region: CASSLTGPYQETQYF. For the CDR3, the DNA is TGCGCCAGCAGCTTGACAGGCCCGTACCAAGAGACCCAGTACTTC. Combining the CDR3 with reference TRBV5-1 and TRBJ2-5 gives the whole variable domain KAGVTQTPRYLIKTRGQQVTLSCSPISGHRSVSWYQQTPGQGLQFLFEYFSETQRNKGNFPGRFSGRQFSNSRSEMNVSTLELGDSALYLCASSLTGPYQETQYFGPGTRLLVL.

The chain uses TRBV30 and TRBJ2-3; a weak D match, TRBD1 (6 bases). The CDR3 runs to 17 residues. The V and J ends lost 1 base and 0 bases respectively, with 17 bases between them. The germline gives CDR1 GTSNPN, CDR2 SVGIG (reference sequence). The CDR3 spells CAWSGTRGPSSTDTQYF. CDR3 coding DNA: TGTGCCTGGAGTGGGACCAGGGGTCCCTCTAGCACAGATACGCAGTATTTT.

The chain joins TRBV18 to TRBJ1-1, with TRBD1 matching over 10 bases. The junction had 11 bases not matched to a gene; V was cut back by 5 bases and J by 5 bases. Germline values: CDR1 KGHSH, CDR2 LQKENI. The CDR3 sequence is 16 residues long. CDR3 DNA: TGTGCCAGCTCAGTCGGCGGGACAGGGGTACCGACTGAAGCTTTCTTT. It yields the protein CASSVGGTGVPTEAFF.

This clone was seen a single time. The chain recombines TRBV15 with TRBJ1-5; D not resolved. Germline CDR1 LNHNV, CDR2 YYDKDF (reference sequence). Deletions cut 0 bases from V and 3 bases from J, with 9 bases between. This CDR3 spans 15 amino acids. The CDR3 sequence: CATSRDLSLNQPQHF. CDR3 in DNA: TGTGCCACCAGCAGAGATCTCAGTCTCAATCAGCCCCAGCATTTT.

The sample holds one count of this clone. The CDR3 protein is CASSMEGYNEQFF. DNA of the CDR3: TGTGCCAGTAGTATGGAGGGGTACAATGAGCAGTTCTTC. This chain links TRBV19 with TRBJ2-1, with D possibly being TRBD2 (6 bases). V lost 3 bases and J 4 bases, leaving 7 bases between the germline ends. The CDR3 contains 13 residues. Looked up from germline, CDR1 is LNHDA and CDR2 is SQIVND (reference sequence).

The rearrangement joins TRBV5-4 to TRBJ1-1; a weak D match, TRBD1 (5 bases). The germline CDR1 and CDR2 sequences are SGHNT and YYREEE (reference sequence). The CDR3 is 15 residues long. Trimming pared 0 bases from V and 5 bases from J, leaving 14 bases between. The CDR3: CASSLAITGGTEAFF. The CDR3 DNA sequence: TGTGCCAGCAGCTTGGCTATTACGGGGGGGACTGAAGCTTTCTTT.

The chain couples TRBV30 to TRBJ1-5, with 7 bases matching TRBD1. Trimming at V came to 0 bases and at J to 3 bases, leaving 5 bases not matched to a gene. In germline, CDR1 is GTSNPN, CDR2 SVGIG (reference sequence). This CDR3 has 15 residues. This chain's CDR3 is CAWSVGTAYNQPQHF. CDR3 in DNA: TGTGCCTGGAGTGTGGGGACAGCTTACAATCAGCCCCAGCATTTT.

The J gene is TRBJ2-5, the V gene TRBV7-2; 8 bases agree with TRBD2. The CDR3 length is 13 residues. Germline assignment: CDR1 SGHTA and CDR2 FQGNSA. V lost 3 bases to trimming and J lost 4 bases; unmatched junction nucleotides: 1. In DNA form, the CDR3 reads TGTGCCAGCAGCTTCGGGGGGGCAGAGACCCAGTACTTC. Translation gives CASSFGGAETQYF.

The V gene is TRBV4-1, the J gene TRBJ1-1, with TRBD1 matching over 8 bases. Germline V gives CDR1 MGHRA, CDR2 YSYEKL. J lost 1 base, V lost 2 bases, and 3 bases had no gene match. This CDR3 spans 15 amino acids. The CDR3 loop is CASSQSRGQNTEAFF. CDR3 DNA sequence: TGCGCCAGCAGCCAATCCAGGGGGCAGAACACTGAAGCTTTCTTT.

The chain carries TRBV6-5 and TRBJ2-2, with D maybe TRBD1 (6 bases). Trimming took 2 bases from V and 9 from J, leaving 7 bases between them. Germline loops: CDR1 MNHEY, CDR2 SVGAGI. This CDR3 is built from 12 residues. For the CDR3, the DNA is TGTGCCAGCAGTTACGGGGGCCGGGAGCTGTTTTTT. This gives the protein CASSYGGRELFF.

The V and J genes are TRBV5-1 and TRBJ2-7, with 8 bases that match TRBD1. Per the germline V gene, CDR1 is SGHRS and CDR2 is YFSETQ. This CDR3 spans 15 amino acids. Germline trimming cut 2 bases from V and 4 bases from J; bases unmatched to any gene: 8. CDR3 bases: TGCGCCAGCAGCTTAGACCGGCAGGGGGCTTACGAGCAGTACTTC. As protein: CASSLDRQGAYEQYF. Variable domain in full (rest from reference TRBV5-1 and TRBJ2-7): KAGVTQTPRYLIKTRGQQVTLSCSPISGHRSVSWYQQTPGQGLQFLFEYFSETQRNKGNFPGRFSGRQFSNSRSEMNVSTLELGDSALYLCASSLDRQGAYEQYFGPGTRLTVT.

This chain joins TRBV13 and TRBJ2-2; 7 positions match TRBD1. The germline gives CDR1 PRHDT, CDR2 FYEKMQ (reference sequence). V lost 4 bases, J lost 6 bases, and 2 bases stayed unmatched. The CDR3 covers 13 residues. CDR3 in DNA: TGTGCCAGCAGCTGGGGGACAGCCGGGGAGCTGTTTTTT. This encodes CASSWGTAGELFF.

V usage is TRBV30 and J usage is TRBJ2-5, with D unclear. The CDR3 is 13 amino acids. Germline lookup yields CDR1 GTSNPN and CDR2 SVGIG (reference sequence). The ends were cut back, 5 bases at V and 1 base at J, with 11 bases in the middle. CDR3 region: CAWVDSSQETQYF. For the CDR3, the DNA is TGTGCCTGGGTTGACTCTAGCCAAGAGACCCAGTACTTC.

The chain couples TRBV4-2 to TRBJ1-5; 10 nucleotides align to TRBD1. V dropped 3 bases and J dropped 7; count of bases not matched to a gene: 9. Germline CDR1 is LGHNA and CDR2 is YNFKEQ. CDR3 length: 16 amino acids. The CDR3 nucleotides read TGTGCCAGCAGCCAGCACGGACAGGGGGGTCACCAGCCCCAGCATTTT. Amino acids: CASSQHGQGGHQPQHF.

The gene calls are TRBV6-1 and TRBJ1-6; a possible D gene is TRBD1 (5 bases). The CDR3 consists of 17 residues. Trimming removed 2 bases from V and 5 bases from J, with 16 bases in between. In germline, CDR1 is MNHNS, CDR2 SASEGT. The CDR3 protein is CASSETGEGRHNSPLHF. The CDR3 DNA sequence: TGTGCCAGCAGTGAAACGGGGGAAGGGCGCCATAATTCACCCCTCCACTTT.

The genes are TRBV7-2 and TRBJ1-2; D unresolved. Trimming left V 1 base short and J 1 base short, with 13 bases between. CDR1 is SGHTA and CDR2 is FQGNSA in the germline V gene. CDR3 length: 16 residues. The CDR3 sequence is CASSLESQNVNYGYTF. The CDR3 DNA reads TGTGCCAGCAGCTTAGAATCACAGAACGTTAACTATGGCTACACCTTC.

The chain joins TRBV29-1 to TRBJ1-1, with D unresolved. The CDR3 contains 10 residues. The ends were cut back, 6 bases at V and 5 bases at J, with 7 bases in the middle. CDR1 and CDR2 from the germline V gene are SQVTM and ANQGSEA. The CDR3 spells CSVGATEAFF. As DNA, the CDR3 is TGCAGCGTCGGAGCAACTGAAGCTTTCTTT.

The rearrangement links TRBV28 to TRBJ1-1, with 9 bases lining up with TRBD1. The length of the CDR3 is 15 residues. The V gene end was trimmed by 6 bases and the J gene end by 4 bases; junction bases not matched to a gene: 9. The germline V gene encodes CDR1 MDHEN and CDR2 SYDVKM. The CDR3 DNA reads as TGTGCCAGCAGCTTGGGACAGGGTCAGGTCACTGAAGCTTTCTTT. Translated, it gives CASSLGQGQVTEAFF.

This chain uses TRBV7-9 with TRBJ2-3; possible D gene TRBD1, 5 bases. The CDR3 spans 16 residues. Per the germline V gene, CDR1 is SEHNR and CDR2 is FQNEAQ (reference sequence). V lost 1 base, J lost 1 base, and 12 bases lay in between. CDR3: CASSLVWIQGTDTQYF. The CDR3, as DNA: TGTGCCAGCAGCTTAGTATGGATACAGGGCACAGATACGCAGTATTTT.

The chain uses TRBV9 and TRBJ2-1, with 12 bases identical to TRBD2. With 4 bases clipped from V and 4 bases from J, the junction kept 12 bases outside the gene matches. CDR1 is SGDLS and CDR2 is YYNGEE in the germline V gene. This CDR3 comprises 18 residues. The CDR3 is CASSTPKTGTSGYNEQFF. In DNA, the CDR3 is TGTGCCAGCAGCACACCCAAAACCGGGACTAGCGGGTACAATGAGCAGTTCTTC.